The entry that follows covers one T cell receptor beta chain sequence. The sample comes from a study of blood T cell repertoires in COVID-19. The V and J ends lost 2 bases and 6 bases, in that order; junction bases with no gene match: 7. CDR1 and CDR2 (germline): SGHAT, FQNNGV. This CDR3 is 16 amino acids long. Libraries were prepared by immunoSEQ multiplex PCR; TCRdb keeps only in-frame clonotypes and omits some of them. This table has about 240,000 clones, roughly 80% appearing once. The chain carries TRBV11-2 and TRBJ1-2; 12 bases fit TRBD1. Sequencing was done on a sample of peripheral blood. This receptor was taken from a young woman with acute or convalescent COVID-19. CDR3 protein: CASSLLPGQGADGYTF. The CDR3 bases are TGTGCCAGCAGCTTACTTCCGGGACAGGGGGCTGATGGCTACACCTTC.